These 13 T cell receptor beta chains share one sample of origin, sequenced in a study of OX40 agonist ivuxolimab in advanced cancers. The repertoire was sequenced with immunoSEQ multiplex PCR; TCRdb's copy has only in-frame clones and lacks some. The sample includes more than 50,000 clones, around four fifths of them seen just once. This material consisted of CD4+ or CD8+ T cells sorted from blood, taken in a trial of the OX40 agonist ivuxolimab. The receptors shown here come from an adult with an advanced solid tumor such as melanoma, head and neck, liver or kidney cancer.

This chain's CDR3 is CATSRGSSYEQYF. CDR3 DNA: TGTGCCACCAGCAGGGGAAGCTCCTACGAGCAGTACTTC. The rearrangement links TRBV15 to TRBJ2-7; D is uncertain. The CDR3 sequence is 13 residues long. V gave up 3 bases and J gave up 0 bases, with 6 bases separating them. Germline CDR1 reads LNHNV; CDR2 reads YYDKDF (reference sequence).

J is TRBJ2-3 and V is TRBV7-9; 8 nucleotides align to TRBD1. CDR1 is SEHNR and CDR2 is FQNEAQ in the germline V gene (reference sequence). V was pared by 2 bases and J by 0 bases, with 7 bases of the junction left unmatched. This CDR3 spans 17 amino acids. This CDR3 is CASSLSIGTGSTDTQYF. CDR3 sequence (DNA): TGTGCCAGCAGCTTAAGTATCGGGACAGGTAGCACAGATACGCAGTATTTT.

The chain is built from TRBV7-8 and TRBJ2-7; 9 nucleotides align to TRBD2. Germline values: CDR1 SGHVS, CDR2 FQNEAQ. This CDR3 has 16 amino acids. V lost 1 base to trimming and J lost 4 bases; unmatched junction nucleotides: 8. The CDR3 DNA reads TGTGCCAGCAGCTTAGGCCGGCGGGGGGGCCTATACGAGCAGTACTTC. Translated: CASSLGRRGGLYEQYF.

The genes are TRBV18 and TRBJ2-1, with 9 bases matching TRBD2. From germline, CDR1 is KGHSH and CDR2 LQKENI. The CDR3 contains 14 residues. With V trimmed by 3 bases and J by 8 bases, 5 bases remained unmatched. CDR3 in DNA: TGTGCCAGCTCACCCAGGACTAGCGTGGATGAGCAGTTCTTC. Translated, it gives CASSPRTSVDEQFF.

This chain uses TRBV28 with TRBJ1-1; 7 bases map to TRBD1. This CDR3 has 15 residues. Losses at the gene ends were 6 bases for V and 0 bases for J; bases not matched to a gene: 7. Germline-derived CDR1 and CDR2 are MDHEN and SYDVKM. The CDR3 sequence is CASSGQVGLNTEAFF. The CDR3, as DNA: TGTGCCAGCAGCGGACAGGTGGGGTTGAACACTGAAGCTTTCTTT.

The chain carries TRBV18 and TRBJ2-5; either TRBD1 or TRBD2 may supply D (5 bases each). Germline V gene sequence: CDR1 KGHSH, CDR2 LQKENI. V was clipped by 3 bases and J by 4 bases, with 15 bases between them. The CDR3 has 15 residues. The CDR3 DNA is TGTGCCAGCTCACCCCGGGGCATGGCTCTAGAGACCCAGTACTTC. It is translated as CASSPRGMALETQYF.

The chain couples TRBV21-1 to TRBJ2-1; the listed D gene, TRBD2, was not tested against the DNA. TRBV21-1 is flagged as a pseudogene. The CDR3 consists of 15 residues. CDR3 nucleotides: TGTGCCAGCAGCTTTAGTACCCCCTTTTACAATGAGCAGTTCTTC. Its translation is CASSFSTPFYNEQFF.

This chain uses TRBV18 with TRBJ2-5; 8 nucleotides line up with TRBD1. CDR3 length equals 15 residues. Germline V gene lookup returns CDR1 KGHSH and CDR2 LQKENI. V lost 0 bases, J lost 9 bases, and 9 bases stayed unmatched. The CDR3 protein is CASSPPGQETSAQYF. In DNA, the CDR3 is TGTGCCAGCTCACCACCGGGACAGGAGACCTCGGCCCAGTACTTC.

This clone is a singleton in its sample. The rearrangement joins TRBV5-5 to TRBJ2-7; TRBD2 agrees at 9 bases. CDR3 length: 16 amino acids. From germline, CDR1 is SGHKS and CDR2 YYEKEE (reference sequence). V dropped 1 base and J dropped 4; count of bases not matched to a gene: 9. The CDR3 loop is CASSLLLAGTGYEQYF. The CDR3 bases are TGTGCCAGCAGCTTGTTGCTAGCGGGGACCGGATACGAGCAGTACTTC.

The J gene is TRBJ2-1, the V gene TRBV7-8, with D perhaps TRBD2 (5 bases). Germline V gene sequence: CDR1 SGHVS, CDR2 FQNEAQ. The CDR3 has 15 residues. V lost 1 base and J 8 bases, leaving 15 bases between the germline ends. CDR3 nucleotide sequence: TGTGCCAGCAGCTTAGGGGCCACAGCGGTCCATGAGCAGTTCTTC. This translates into CASSLGATAVHEQFF. Variable domain in full (rest from reference TRBV7-8 and TRBJ2-1): GAGVSQSPRYKVAKRGQDVALRCDPISGHVSLFWYQQALGQGPEFLTYFQNEAQLDKSGLPSDRFFAERPEGSVSTLKIQRTQQEDSAVYLCASSLGATAVHEQFFGPGTRLTVL.

CDR3: CASSLGGGEQYF. The DNA for the CDR3 is TGTGCCAGCAGCTTAGGGGGAGGGGAGCAGTACTTC. The genes are TRBV7-9 and TRBJ2-7; 7 bases map to TRBD2. The J segment lost 7 bases and the V segment lost 1 base, leaving 1 base of the junction unmatched. The CDR3 length is 12 residues. Per the germline V gene, CDR1 is SEHNR and CDR2 is FQNEAQ (reference sequence).

This chain connects TRBV28 to TRBJ1-5; D ambiguous. The ends were cut back, 4 bases at V and 3 bases at J, with 13 bases in the middle. This CDR3 comprises 15 residues. Per the germline V gene, CDR1 is MDHEN and CDR2 is SYDVKM. For the CDR3, the DNA is TGTGCCAGCAGTTACGTTGGAGGTGCCAATCAGCCCCAGCATTTT. It encodes CASSYVGGANQPQHF.

A few counts support this clone. In DNA form, the CDR3 reads TGTGCCAGCAGCTCTGGGGCTCGGGGGGGCGTCAACACTGAAGCTTTCTTT. Encoded protein: CASSSGARGGVNTEAFF. This chain connects TRBV7-6 to TRBJ1-1, with D perhaps TRBD1 (6 bases). Germline V gene sequence: CDR1 SGHVS, CDR2 FNYEAQ. The CDR3 runs 17 residues. V was clipped by 4 bases and J by 2 bases, with 20 bases between them.